Shown below are 17 T cell receptor beta chains from a single sample sequenced in a study of blood T cell repertoires in COVID-19. The table came from immunoSEQ multiplex PCR; TCRdb's copy has only in-frame clones and leaves some out. The sample shows 350,000 to 400,000 clones, 90% to 95% of them seen only once. The source material was PBMCs or T cells enriched from blood (not recorded which). Receptors were obtained from a woman aged 40 to 50 who had been exposed to COVID-19.

A word on this clone: This sample also contains other DNA sequences that code for the same CDR3. The chain employs TRBV24-1 and TRBJ1-5; D gene uncertain. Germline CDR1 KGHDR, CDR2 SFDVKD. With 2 bases removed from V and 7 bases from J, the gap between germline ends came to 5 bases. The CDR3 has 12 amino acids. The DNA for the CDR3 is TGTGCCACCAGTGATTCCGGGCAGCCCCAGCATTTT. This gives the protein CATSDSGQPQHF.

The V and J genes are TRBV5-5 and TRBJ2-2; no clear D gene. The CDR3 is 15 amino acids. Germline V gene lookup returns CDR1 SGHKS and CDR2 YYEKEE (reference sequence). Trimming left V 1 base short and J 4 bases short, with 11 bases between. CDR3 sequence: CASSLKVTGTGELFF. As DNA, the CDR3 is TGTGCCAGCAGCTTGAAGGTAACGGGCACCGGGGAGCTGTTTTTT.

This clone was picked up one time. The chain has TRBV4-1 and TRBJ1-3, with 7 bases lining up with TRBD1. CDR1 and CDR2 (germline): MGHRA, YSYEKL. V was pared by 4 bases and J by 0 bases, with 6 bases of the junction left unmatched. The CDR3 is 16 amino acids. The CDR3 protein is CASSPSTGTSGNTIYF. As DNA, the CDR3 is TGCGCCAGCAGCCCATCGACAGGGACCTCTGGAAACACCATATATTTT.

The V and J genes are TRBV27 and TRBJ2-2; weak D call: TRBD1 (5 bases). Trimming pared 6 bases from V and 0 bases from J, leaving 20 bases between. The CDR3 contains 18 residues. The germline V gene encodes CDR1 MNHEY and CDR2 SMNVEV (reference sequence). The CDR3 reads CASSIRWGRIANTGELFF. CDR3 nucleotides: TGTGCCAGCAGCATAAGGTGGGGCAGGATCGCGAACACCGGGGAGCTGTTTTTT.

In this sample, this clone turned up once. V gene TRBV3-1 (or the pseudogene TRBV3-2) combines with J gene TRBJ1-1, with TRBD1 matching 8 bases. The V gene's germline CDR1 is LGHDT and CDR2 YNNKEL (reference sequence). V trimming: 0 bases; J trimming: 3 bases; junction bases outside the gene matches: 12. The CDR3 extends over 18 amino acids. The CDR3 protein is CASSQDRGSGGAYTEAFF. CDR3 in DNA: TGTGCCAGCAGCCAAGATCGCGGCTCAGGGGGCGCTTACACTGAAGCTTTCTTT.

This clone was observed once. The V and J genes are TRBV5-5 and TRBJ2-5; D not resolved. The CDR3 is 14 residues long. Trimming cost V 0 bases and J 3 bases, with 9 bases left between them. Looked up from germline, CDR1 is SGHKS and CDR2 is YYEKEE (reference sequence). CDR3 loop: CASSLVSREETQYF. DNA of the CDR3: TGTGCCAGCAGCTTGGTTTCGAGAGAAGAGACCCAGTACTTC.

The chain carries TRBV5-1 and TRBJ2-5; TRBD2 matches 9 bases. Germline V gene sequence: CDR1 SGHRS, CDR2 YFSETQ. The V segment lost 0 bases and the J segment 0 bases; nucleotides outside the gene matches: 9. The CDR3 covers 18 residues. CDR3 amino acids: CASSLGSGGPQYQETQYF. For the CDR3, the DNA is TGCGCCAGCAGCTTGGGTAGCGGGGGCCCCCAGTACCAAGAGACCCAGTACTTC.

This clone was seen a few times. The chain carries TRBV7-9 and TRBJ2-3; TRBD2 agrees at 8 bases. CDR1 and CDR2 (germline): SEHNR, FQNEAQ (reference sequence). With V trimmed by 5 bases and J by 3 bases, 13 bases remained unmatched. The CDR3 consists of 17 residues. The chain's CDR3 is CASSIQGSGGATDTQYF. DNA of the CDR3: TGTGCCAGCAGCATCCAGGGGAGCGGGGGAGCAACAGATACGCAGTATTTT.

The chain has TRBV7-6 and TRBJ2-4, with 8 bases lining up with TRBD1. Germline CDR1 and CDR2: SGHVS and FNYEAQ. The CDR3 sequence is 15 residues long. J lost 7 bases, V lost 4 bases, and 9 bases had no gene match. The CDR3 region is CASSSQGQGENIQYF. The DNA for the CDR3 is TGTGCCAGCAGCTCCCAAGGACAGGGTGAGAACATTCAGTACTTC.

Comments on this clone: One end of the junction varies from germline; a read error may be responsible. The chain recombines TRBV9 with TRBJ2-1; D not certain. The CDR3 has 12 residues. The germline V gene encodes CDR1 SGDLS and CDR2 YYNGEE. The chain's CDR3 is CASSDSNNEQFF. In DNA, the CDR3 is TGTGCCAGCAGCGACTCCAACAATGAGCAGTTCTTC.

V gene TRBV13 combines with J gene TRBJ1-1; D ambiguous. Trimming took 1 base from V and 9 from J, leaving 9 bases between them. This CDR3 is built from 12 residues. The germline V gene has CDR1 PRHDT and CDR2 FYEKMQ (reference sequence). CDR3 sequence reads: CASSLAGFQAFF. The CDR3 DNA reads as TGTGCCAGCAGCTTAGCGGGGTTCCAAGCTTTCTTT.

The chain employs TRBV10-1 and TRBJ2-3; D may be TRBD1 (5 bases). Deletions cut 8 bases from V and 1 base from J, with 19 bases between. The germline CDR1 and CDR2 sequences are WNHNN and SYGVQD (reference sequence). The CDR3 contains 16 residues. The CDR3 region has the DNA TGCGCCAGCCCCCATCCACAGGCTCCGGGCACAGATACGCAGTATTTT. Translating gives CASPHPQAPGTDTQYF.

V usage is TRBV29-1 and J usage is TRBJ2-4; 7 bases align to TRBD1. The V gene's germline CDR1 is SQVTM and CDR2 ANQGSEA. V dropped 6 bases and J dropped 4; count of bases not matched to a gene: 15. This CDR3 spans 16 amino acids. The CDR3 region is CSVIGYVTGLKNIQYF. CDR3 in DNA: TGCAGCGTAATCGGCTACGTGACAGGGTTAAAAAACATTCAGTACTTC.

The chain couples TRBV7-6 to TRBJ1-1; TRBD1 is a possible D gene (5 bases). Germline CDR1 SGHVS, CDR2 FNYEAQ. Trimming removed 4 bases at V and 0 bases at J, with 9 bases between. There are 14 residues in the CDR3. CDR3 region: CASSWDLLNTEAFF. For the CDR3, the DNA is TGTGCCAGCAGCTGGGACTTATTGAACACTGAAGCTTTCTTT.

As DNA, the CDR3 is TGTGCCAGTAGTACGACGACAGGGGGCGTTTCACCCCTCCACTTT. Its translation: CASSTTTGGVSPLHF. V gene TRBV19 combines with J gene TRBJ1-6; 10 nucleotides agree with TRBD1. The CDR3 is 15 residues long. Germline values: CDR1 LNHDA, CDR2 SQIVND (reference sequence). V lost 4 bases, J lost 9 bases, and 6 bases stayed unmatched. Drawing the rest from reference TRBV19 and TRBJ1-6, the complete variable domain is DGGITQSPKYLFRKEGQNVTLSCEQNLNHDAMYWYRQDPGQGLRLIYYSQIVNDFQKGDIAEGYSVSREKKESFPLTVTSAQKNPTAFYLCASSTTTGGVSPLHFGNGTRLTVT.

This chain joins TRBV7-2 and TRBJ1-5; D gene unclear. Germline CDR1 is SGHTA and CDR2 is FQGNSA. The CDR3 has 15 amino acids. Trimming stripped 1 base from V and 0 bases from J, with 7 bases between. CDR3 residues: CASSLGGYSNQPQHF. In nucleotides, the CDR3 is TGTGCCAGCAGCTTAGGAGGGTATAGCAATCAGCCCCAGCATTTT. Full variable domain (remainder filled in from reference TRBV7-2 and TRBJ1-5): GAGVSQSPSNKVTEKGKDVELRCDPISGHTALYWYRQSLGQGLEFLIYFQGNSAPDKSGLPSDRFSAERTGGSVSTLTIQRTQQEDSAVYLCASSLGGYSNQPQHFGDGTRLSIL.

The gene calls are TRBV19 and TRBJ2-2, with a possible D match to TRBD1 (7 bases). V was trimmed by 9 bases and J by 4 bases, leaving 21 bases between them. This CDR3 has 16 amino acids. Germline CDR1 and CDR2: LNHDA and SQIVND (reference sequence). CDR3 coding DNA: TGTGCCAGCCATTTCCACCAGGGGGGTTCCACCGGGGAGCTGTTTTTT. Its translation: CASHFHQGGSTGELFF.